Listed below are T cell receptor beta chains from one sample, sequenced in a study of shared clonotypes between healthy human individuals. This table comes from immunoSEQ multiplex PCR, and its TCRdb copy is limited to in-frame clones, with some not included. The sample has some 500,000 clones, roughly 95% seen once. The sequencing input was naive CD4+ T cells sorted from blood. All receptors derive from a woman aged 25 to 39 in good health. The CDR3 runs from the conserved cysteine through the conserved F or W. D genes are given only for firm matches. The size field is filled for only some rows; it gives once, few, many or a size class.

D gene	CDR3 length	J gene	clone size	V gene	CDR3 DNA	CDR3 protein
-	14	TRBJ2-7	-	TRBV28	TGTGCCAGCAGTTTAACGGATGGATCCTACGAGCAGTACTTC	CASSLTDGSYEQYF
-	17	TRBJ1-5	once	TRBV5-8	TGTGCCAGCAGCCAGGGGACCCACAGCTTCGATAATCAGCCCCAGCATTTT	CASSQGTHSFDNQPQHF
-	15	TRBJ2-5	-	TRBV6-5	TGTGCCAGCAGGGGGCTAGCGACAGACCAAGAGACCCAGTACTTC	CASRGLATDQETQYF
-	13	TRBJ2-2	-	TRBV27	TGTGCCAGCAGTAGACAGGTTCCCGGGGAGCTGTTTTTT	CASSRQVPGELFF
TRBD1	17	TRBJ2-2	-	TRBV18	TGTGCCAGCTCAGCAAGAACGACAGGGATGAACACCGGGGAGCTGTTTTTT	CASSARTTGMNTGELFF
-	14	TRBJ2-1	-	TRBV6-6	TGTGCCAGCACCCTCTCACCCGCCTACAATGAGCAGTTCTTC	CASTLSPAYNEQFF
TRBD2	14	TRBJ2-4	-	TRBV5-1	TGCGCCAGCAGCTTAGGTCTAGCGGCGGACATTCAGTACTTC	CASSLGLAADIQYF
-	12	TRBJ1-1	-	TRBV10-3	TGTGCCATCAGTGATGGGCACACTGAAGCTTTCTTT	CAISDGHTEAFF
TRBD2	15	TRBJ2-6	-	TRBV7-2	TGTGCCAGCAGCTTGGGGGGGACTGGGGCCAACGTCCTGACTTTC	CASSLGGTGANVLTF
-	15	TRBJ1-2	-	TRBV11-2	TGTGCCAGCAGCTTAGCCCGGCCGAGACAGTATGGCTACACCTTC	CASSLARPRQYGYTF
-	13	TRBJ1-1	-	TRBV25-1	TGTGCCAGCAGTGGGGGTTCTTACACTGAAGCTTTCTTT	CASSGGSYTEAFF
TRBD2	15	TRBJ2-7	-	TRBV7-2	TGTGCCAGCAGCTCGGGACTAGCGAGCCCCTACGAGCAGTACTTC	CASSSGLASPYEQYF
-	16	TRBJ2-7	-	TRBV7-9	TGTGCCAGCAGCCCGCAAGGACTACGCCTCAACTACGAGCAGTACTTC	CASSPQGLRLNYEQYF
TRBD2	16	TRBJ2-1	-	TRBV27	TGTGCCAGCAGATCTGGTCTAGCGGGAGTCATCAATGAGCAGTTCTTC	CASRSGLAGVINEQFF
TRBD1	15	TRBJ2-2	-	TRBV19	TGTGCCACTGGGACAGGTGACTCGAACACCGGGGAGCTGTTTTTT	CATGTGDSNTGELFF
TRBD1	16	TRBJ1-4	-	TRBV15	TGTGCCACCAGCAGGGCGCGGGGACAGGCAGAGGAAAAACTGTTTTTT	CATSRARGQAEEKLFF
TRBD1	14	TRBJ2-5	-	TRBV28	TGTGCCAGCAGTTCGGGACAGGGTGAAGAGACCCAGTACTTC	CASSSGQGEETQYF
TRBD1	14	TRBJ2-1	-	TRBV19	TGTGCCAGTAGTATATCGACAGGGAGCAATGAGCAGTTCTTC	CASSISTGSNEQFF
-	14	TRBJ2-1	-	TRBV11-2	TGTGCCAGCAGCTTAGATCCGACTACCCTTGTGCAGTTCTTC	CASSLDPTTLVQFF
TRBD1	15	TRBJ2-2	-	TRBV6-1	TGTGCCAGCAATGCCGGGACAGGAAACACCGGGGAGCTGTTTTTT	CASNAGTGNTGELFF
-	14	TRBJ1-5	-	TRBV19	TGTGCCAGTGACAGGCCCTATAGCAATCAGCCCCAGCATTTT	CASDRPYSNQPQHF
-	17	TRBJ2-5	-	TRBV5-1	TGCGCCAGCAGCTTGGAAAGACAGTTCGACCATCAAGAGACCCAGTACTTC	CASSLERQFDHQETQYF
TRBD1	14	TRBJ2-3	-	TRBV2	TGTGCCAGCAACCGGGACAGGGGGACAGATACGCAGTATTTT	CASNRDRGTDTQYF
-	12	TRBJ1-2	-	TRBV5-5	TGTGCCAGCAGCTTGGACAGCCATGGCTACACCTTC	CASSLDSHGYTF
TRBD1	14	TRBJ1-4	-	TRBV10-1	TGCGCCAGCAGTTCCCGGGACAGGGGCGAAAAACTGTTTTTT	CASSSRDRGEKLFF
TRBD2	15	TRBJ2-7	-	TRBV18	TGTGCCAGCCACCCGGGACTAGCGGGAGTAGGAGAGCAGTACTTC	CASHPGLAGVGEQYF
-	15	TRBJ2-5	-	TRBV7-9	TGTGCCAGCAGCTTAGCGAGGGGCCAGAAAGAGACCCAGTACTTC	CASSLARGQKETQYF
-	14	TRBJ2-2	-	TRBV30	TGTGCCTGGAGTTCAGGAGGAGGTGCCGGGGAGCTGTTTTTT	CAWSSGGGAGELFF
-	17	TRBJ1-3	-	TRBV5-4	TGTGCCAGCAGCCGAGGCCCGTATCAGAGCTCTGGAAACACCATATATTTT	CASSRGPYQSSGNTIYF
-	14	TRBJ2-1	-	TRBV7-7	TGTGCCAGCAGCTTAGGGGTGCATCAAAATGAGCAGTTCTTC	CASSLGVHQNEQFF
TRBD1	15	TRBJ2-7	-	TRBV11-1	TGTGCCAGCAGCTCTCTTGGGGGACAGCCCTACGAGCAGTACTTC	CASSSLGGQPYEQYF
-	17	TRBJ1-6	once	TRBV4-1	TGCGCCAGCAGCCAAGAAGGAGGCCTTGGGGCCATATCACCCCTCCACTTT	CASSQEGGLGAISPLHF
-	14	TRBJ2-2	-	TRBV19	TGTGCCAGTAGCATACAGGTTTCTACCGGGGAGCTGTTTTTT	CASSIQVSTGELFF
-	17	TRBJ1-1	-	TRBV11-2	TGTGCCAGCAGCTTAGTGGGGGTGAGACAGCTGAACACTGAAGCTTTCTTT	CASSLVGVRQLNTEAFF
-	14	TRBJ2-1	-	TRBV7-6	TGTGCCAGCGCACTGAGCAGTTTCGGCAATGAGCAGTTCTTC	CASALSSFGNEQFF